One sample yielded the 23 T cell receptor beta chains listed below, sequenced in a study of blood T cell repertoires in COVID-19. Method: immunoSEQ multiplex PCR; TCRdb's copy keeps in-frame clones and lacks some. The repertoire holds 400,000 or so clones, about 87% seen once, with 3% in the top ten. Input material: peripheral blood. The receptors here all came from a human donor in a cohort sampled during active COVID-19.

The CDR3: CASRGTSGGAGEQFF. In nucleotides, the CDR3 is TGTGCCAGCAGGGGGACCAGCGGGGGGGCCGGTGAGCAGTTCTTC. The genes are TRBV5-4 and TRBJ2-1; 10 nucleotides match TRBD2. CDR1 is SGHNT, CDR2 YYREEE, per germline (reference sequence). The V and J ends lost 5 bases and 9 bases, in that order; junction bases with no gene match: 11. CDR3 length equals 15 residues.

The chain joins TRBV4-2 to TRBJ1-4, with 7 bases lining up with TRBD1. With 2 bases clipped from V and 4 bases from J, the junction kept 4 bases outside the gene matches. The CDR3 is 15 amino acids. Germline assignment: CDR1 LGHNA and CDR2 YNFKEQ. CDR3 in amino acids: CASSQPGQLNEKLFF. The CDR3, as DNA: TGTGCCAGCAGCCAACCGGGACAGCTTAATGAAAAACTGTTTTTT.

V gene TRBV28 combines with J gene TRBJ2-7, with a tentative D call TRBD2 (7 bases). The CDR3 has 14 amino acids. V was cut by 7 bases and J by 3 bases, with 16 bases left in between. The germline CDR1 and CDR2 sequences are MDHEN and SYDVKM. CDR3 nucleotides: TGTGCCAGCACCATGGGGGGGCGAGGCTACGAGCAGTACTTC. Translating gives CASTMGGRGYEQYF.

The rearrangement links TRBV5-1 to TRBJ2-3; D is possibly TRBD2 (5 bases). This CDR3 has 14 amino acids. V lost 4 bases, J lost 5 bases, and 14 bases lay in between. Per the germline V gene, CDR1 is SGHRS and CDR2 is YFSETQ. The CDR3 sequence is CASSPGVGGDTQYF. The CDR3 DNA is TGCGCCAGCAGCCCCGGAGTAGGAGGAGATACGCAGTATTTT.

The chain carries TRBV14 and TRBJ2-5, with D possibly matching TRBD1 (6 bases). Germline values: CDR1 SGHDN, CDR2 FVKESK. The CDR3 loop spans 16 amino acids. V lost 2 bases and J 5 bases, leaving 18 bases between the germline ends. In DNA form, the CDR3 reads TGTGCCAGCAGCCAAAATCCCGGGGACGACAGGGAGACCCAGTACTTC. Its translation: CASSQNPGDDRETQYF.

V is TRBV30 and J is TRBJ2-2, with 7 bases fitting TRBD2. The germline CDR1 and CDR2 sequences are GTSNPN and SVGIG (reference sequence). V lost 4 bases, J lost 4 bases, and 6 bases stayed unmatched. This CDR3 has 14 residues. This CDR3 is CAWNVGGSTGELFF. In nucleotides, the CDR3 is TGTGCCTGGAACGTGGGGGGGTCCACCGGGGAGCTGTTTTTT.

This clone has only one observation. The CDR3 loop reads CASSRGTREEVEQFF. DNA for the CDR3: TGTGCCAGCAGCCGAGGGACTAGGGAGGAGGTGGAGCAGTTCTTC. The rearrangement joins TRBV3-1 (or the pseudogene TRBV3-2) to TRBJ2-1, with 8 bases lining up with TRBD2. Trimming at V came to 4 bases and at J to 10 bases, leaving 12 bases not matched to a gene. Germline values: CDR1 LGHDT, CDR2 YNNKEL (reference sequence). The CDR3 is 15 residues long.

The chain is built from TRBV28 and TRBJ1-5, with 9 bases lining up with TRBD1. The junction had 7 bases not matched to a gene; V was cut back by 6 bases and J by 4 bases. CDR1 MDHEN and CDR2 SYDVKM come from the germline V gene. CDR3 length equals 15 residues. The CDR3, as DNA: TGTGCCAGCAGCGTAGTTGGGACAGGGAATCAGCCCCAGCATTTT. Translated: CASSVVGTGNQPQHF.

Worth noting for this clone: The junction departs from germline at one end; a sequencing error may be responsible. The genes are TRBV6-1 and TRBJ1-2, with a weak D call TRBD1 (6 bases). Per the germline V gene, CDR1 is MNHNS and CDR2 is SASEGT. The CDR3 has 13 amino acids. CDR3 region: CAGREGGRGGYTF. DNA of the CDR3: TGTGCCGGCAGGGAAGGGGGGCGCGGAGGCTACACCTTC.

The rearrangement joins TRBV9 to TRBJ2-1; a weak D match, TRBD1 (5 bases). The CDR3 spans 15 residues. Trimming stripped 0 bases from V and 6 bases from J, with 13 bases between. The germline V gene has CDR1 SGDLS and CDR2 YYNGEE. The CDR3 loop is CASSVAWGVPNEQFF. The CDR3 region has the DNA TGTGCCAGCAGCGTAGCTTGGGGCGTCCCCAATGAGCAGTTCTTC.

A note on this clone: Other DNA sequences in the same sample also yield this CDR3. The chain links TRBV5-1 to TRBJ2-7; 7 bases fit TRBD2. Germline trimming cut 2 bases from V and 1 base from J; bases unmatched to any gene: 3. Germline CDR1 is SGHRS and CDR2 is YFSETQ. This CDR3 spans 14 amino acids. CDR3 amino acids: CASSLGGGSYEQYF. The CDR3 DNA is TGCGCCAGCAGCTTAGGCGGGGGATCCTACGAGCAGTACTTC. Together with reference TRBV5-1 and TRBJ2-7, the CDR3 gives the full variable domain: KAGVTQTPRYLIKTRGQQVTLSCSPISGHRSVSWYQQTPGQGLQFLFEYFSETQRNKGNFPGRFSGRQFSNSRSEMNVSTLELGDSALYLCASSLGGGSYEQYFGPGTRLTVT.

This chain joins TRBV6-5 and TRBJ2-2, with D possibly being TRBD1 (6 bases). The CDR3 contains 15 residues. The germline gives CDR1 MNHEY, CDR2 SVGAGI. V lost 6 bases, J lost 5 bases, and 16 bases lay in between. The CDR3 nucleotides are TGTGCCAGCAGGATAGGCCCAGGGGAAACCGGGGAGCTGTTTTTT. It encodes CASRIGPGETGELFF.

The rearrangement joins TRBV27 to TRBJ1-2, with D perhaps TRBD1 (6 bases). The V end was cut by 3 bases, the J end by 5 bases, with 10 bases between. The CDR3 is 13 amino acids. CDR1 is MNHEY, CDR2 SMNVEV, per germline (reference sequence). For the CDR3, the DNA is TGTGCCAGCAGTTTCAGGGGTAATTATGGCTACACCTTC. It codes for CASSFRGNYGYTF.

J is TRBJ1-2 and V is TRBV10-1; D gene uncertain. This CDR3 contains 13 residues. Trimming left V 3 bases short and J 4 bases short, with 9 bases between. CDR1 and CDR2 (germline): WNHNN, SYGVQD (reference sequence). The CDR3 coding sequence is TGCGCCAGCAGTGAACGGAGATTCTATGGCTACACCTTC. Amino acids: CASSERRFYGYTF.

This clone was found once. The CDR3 here is CASSFGRLTEAFF. The CDR3 nucleotides read TGTGCCAGCAGTTTTGGGAGGCTCACTGAAGCTTTCTTT. V and J are TRBV28 and TRBJ1-1; D is undetermined. Germline V gives CDR1 MDHEN, CDR2 SYDVKM. Trimming cost V 3 bases and J 4 bases, with 9 bases left between them. The CDR3 loop spans 13 amino acids.

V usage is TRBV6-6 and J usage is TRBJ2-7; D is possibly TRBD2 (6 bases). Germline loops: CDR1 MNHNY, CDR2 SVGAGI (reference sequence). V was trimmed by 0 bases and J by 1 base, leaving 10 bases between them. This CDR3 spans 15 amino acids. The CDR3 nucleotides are TGTGCCAGCAGTTACTCTCTAGCGCGGTCCTACGAGCAGTACTTC. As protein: CASSYSLARSYEQYF.

DNA for the CDR3: TGTGCCAGCAGCGACAGGGAGGATAATGAAAAACTGTTTTTT. It is translated as CASSDREDNEKLFF. This chain joins TRBV7-9 and TRBJ1-4, with 7 positions matching TRBD1. The CDR3 is 14 amino acids. Germline CDR1 and CDR2: SEHNR and FQNEAQ (reference sequence). Unmatched junction bases numbered 4, after V lost 5 bases and J lost 4 bases.

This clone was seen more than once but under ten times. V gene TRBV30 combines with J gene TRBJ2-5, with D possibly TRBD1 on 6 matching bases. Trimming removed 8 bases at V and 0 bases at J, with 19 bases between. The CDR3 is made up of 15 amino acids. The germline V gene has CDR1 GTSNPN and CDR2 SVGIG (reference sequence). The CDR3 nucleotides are TGTGCCGGAAACAGGGTCGGGCAGTACCAAGAGACCCAGTACTTC. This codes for CAGNRVGQYQETQYF.

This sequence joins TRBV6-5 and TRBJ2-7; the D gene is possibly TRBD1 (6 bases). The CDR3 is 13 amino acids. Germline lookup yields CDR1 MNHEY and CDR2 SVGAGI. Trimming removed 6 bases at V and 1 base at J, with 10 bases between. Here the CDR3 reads CASSPDRSYEQYF. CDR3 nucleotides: TGTGCCAGCAGCCCAGACAGGTCCTACGAGCAGTACTTC.

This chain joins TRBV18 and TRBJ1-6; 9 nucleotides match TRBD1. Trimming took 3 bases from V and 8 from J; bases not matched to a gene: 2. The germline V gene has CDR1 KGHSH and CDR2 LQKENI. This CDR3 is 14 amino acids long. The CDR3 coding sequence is TGTGCCAGCTCACCGGACAGGGGCTATTCACCCCTCCACTTT. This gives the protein CASSPDRGYSPLHF.

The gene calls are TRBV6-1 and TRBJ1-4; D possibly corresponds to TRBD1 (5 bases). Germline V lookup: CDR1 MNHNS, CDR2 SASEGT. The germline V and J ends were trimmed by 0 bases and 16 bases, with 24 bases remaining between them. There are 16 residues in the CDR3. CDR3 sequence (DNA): TGTGCCAGCAGTGAAGCTATCGGGACGACCAGAGAGGGAGGGTTTTTT. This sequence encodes CASSEAIGTTREGGFF.

Written as DNA, the CDR3 is TGTGCCAGCAGTTTGCCTCTCAGGGGTAACTATGGCTACACCTTC. Its translation: CASSLPLRGNYGYTF. V and J are TRBV28 and TRBJ1-2; TRBD1 might be the D (6 bases). CDR1 and CDR2 from the germline V gene are MDHEN and SYDVKM. V gave up 3 bases and J gave up 1 base, with 12 bases separating them. The CDR3 runs to 15 residues.

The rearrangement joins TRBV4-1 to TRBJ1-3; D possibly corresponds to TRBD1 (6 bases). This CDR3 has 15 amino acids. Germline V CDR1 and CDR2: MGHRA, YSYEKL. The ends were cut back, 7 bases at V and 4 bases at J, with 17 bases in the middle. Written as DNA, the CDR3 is TGCGCCAGCAACGTAGGGGGGGGCGCGGGAAACACCATATATTTT. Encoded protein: CASNVGGGAGNTIYF.